This TCR beta chain stems from a study of blood T cell repertoires in COVID-19. Overall study context: In each case, the material was cDNA or gDNA derived from T cells, B-cell-depleted T cells, or PBMCs.

Per the study methods: By means of reference gene primer amplification, nucleated cell counts were estimated. Measured with immunoSEQ multiplex PCR; TCRdb has only the in-frame clones, and not every one. The DNA was the basis for D and trimming; V, J and clone size are from that table. The sample consists of some 53,000 clones, roughly nine tenths of them appearing once. Trimming at V came to 8 bases and at J to 8 bases, leaving 15 bases not matched to a gene. The CDR3 spans 16 residues. Per germline, CDR1 KGHSH and CDR2 LQKENI. V gene TRBV18 combines with J gene TRBJ1-4; 9 bases fit TRBD1. The sequence came from a human donor with active COVID-19. The donor label of this sample is uncertain. The sequencing sample was made of peripheral blood. Written as DNA, the CDR3 is TGTGCCAGCGCTTCACCGTCTACAGGGGGCATGGAAAAACTGTTTTTT. Protein sequence: CASASPSTGGMEKLFF.